Each of the 27 T cell receptor beta chains below was sequenced from the same sample in a study of T cells in Graves' hyperthyroidism and ophthalmopathy. It was RNA transcripts that yielded the amplified TCR beta CDR3 regions. First-round RT-PCR with HTBI primers amplified the TCR CDR3 region. TCRdb re-called the multiplex PCR reads with MiXCR, one entry per CDR3 protein. Here the sample spans about 400,000 distinct CDR3 sequences, about 16% being singletons. Sequencing used blood. The receptor set was obtained from a young woman with Graves' hyperthyroidism.

This clonotype was seen more than once but under ten times. This chain joins TRBV7-6 and TRBJ2-7; D gene unclear. Germline V gene sequence: CDR1 SGHVS, CDR2 FNYEAQ. The V gene lost 8 bases and the J gene lost 0 bases, with 14 bases spanning the gap. The CDR3 contains 14 residues. The CDR3 loop reads CASGIVADSYEQYF. As DNA, the CDR3 is TGTGCCAGCGGTATCGTGGCGGACTCCTACGAGCAGTACTTC.

This clonotype was detected ten times or more. V is TRBV6-2 or TRBV6-3 and J is TRBJ1-5, with D perhaps TRBD1 (6 bases). The V gene's germline CDR1 is MNHEY and CDR2 SVGEGT. The CDR3 runs to 13 residues. The germline V and J ends were trimmed by 6 bases and 5 bases, with 11 bases remaining between them. The CDR3 DNA is TGTGCCAGCAGGGCGGACAGTCATCAGCCCCAGCATTTT. Translating it yields CASRADSHQPQHF.

The V call is TRBV7-9, the J call TRBJ2-4; D is uncertain. CDR1 is SEHNR and CDR2 is FQNEAQ in the germline V gene (reference sequence). This CDR3 has 15 amino acids. With 3 bases removed from V and 0 bases from J, the gap between germline ends came to 9 bases. CDR3 DNA: TGTGCCAGCAGCTTTCAGAGGCTAGCCAAAAACATTCAGTACTTC. Protein product: CASSFQRLAKNIQYF.

This clonotype has just a few counts. This rearrangement joins TRBV14 to TRBJ2-3, with TRBD2 identical over 14 bases. The germline V gene encodes CDR1 SGHDN and CDR2 FVKESK. This CDR3 contains 18 residues. V was pared by 2 bases and J by 2 bases, with 6 bases of the junction left unmatched. CDR3 DNA: TGTGCCAGCAGCCAACTCGGGACTAGCGGGGGTTACACAGATACGCAGTATTTT. Amino acids: CASSQLGTSGGYTDTQYF.

Regarding this clonotype: A much larger clone differs from this one at a single base, so this may be a read error. This chain uses TRBV27 with TRBJ1-5; 10 positions match TRBD1. This CDR3 spans 15 amino acids. CDR1 is MNHEY and CDR2 is SMNVEV in the germline V gene (reference sequence). CDR3 nucleotide sequence: TGTGCCAGCAGAATAGACAGGGGGCTGAATCAGCGCCAGCATTTT. Translating it yields CASRIDRGLNQRQHF.

This clonotype was seen many times. The chain is built from TRBV12-3 or TRBV12-4 and TRBJ1-5; a weak D match, TRBD1 (6 bases). The CDR3 extends over 14 amino acids. The V gene lost 8 bases and the J gene lost 2 bases, with 13 bases spanning the gap. The CDR3 spells CASGESGGNQPQHF. CDR3 DNA sequence: TGTGCCAGCGGGGAATCAGGGGGCAATCAGCCCCAGCATTTT.

This clonotype was seen repeatedly, ten times or more. The V and J genes are TRBV5-1 and TRBJ1-5, with 10 positions matching TRBD1. V dropped 5 bases and J dropped 5; count of bases not matched to a gene: 4. CDR3 size: 14 residues. Per germline, CDR1 SGHRS and CDR2 YFSETQ. CDR3 loop: CASRFGTGDQPQHF. The CDR3 region has the DNA TGCGCCAGCAGATTCGGGACAGGGGATCAGCCCCAGCATTTT.

This clonotype was found many times. This sequence joins TRBV2 and TRBJ2-1; TRBD1 is a possible D gene (6 bases). The V end was cut by 5 bases, the J end by 2 bases, with 16 bases between. This CDR3 comprises 16 residues. Germline CDR1 reads SNHLY; CDR2 reads FYNNEI. The CDR3 here is CASSLDTGTTYNEQFF. CDR3 nucleotide sequence: TGTGCCAGCAGTCTAGACACCGGGACAACCTACAATGAGCAGTTCTTC.

There are a few counts of this clonotype. The chain is built from TRBV10-3 and TRBJ2-2; no firm D call. V dropped 4 bases and J dropped 2 bases, with 8 bases sitting between them. The length of the CDR3 is 14 residues. Germline values: CDR1 ENHRY, CDR2 SYGVKD. CDR3 amino acids: CAISGGLNTGELFF. CDR3 nucleotide sequence: TGTGCCATCAGTGGTGGGCTAAACACCGGGGAGCTGTTTTTT.

The table lists this clonotype with many counts. The chain uses TRBV20-1 and TRBJ2-4, with 14 positions matching TRBD2. Germline CDR1 reads DFQATT; CDR2 reads SNEGSKA (reference sequence). The CDR3 is 13 residues long. V trimming: 6 bases; J trimming: 11 bases; junction bases outside the gene matches: 6. CDR3 bases: TGCAGTGCCGAATCGACTAGCGGGGGGGTTCAGTACTTC. Protein: CSAESTSGGVQYF.

The table lists this clonotype with a few counts. The chain combines TRBV24-1 with TRBJ2-2; D is unresolved. The CDR3 totals 15 residues. Trimming stripped 4 bases from V and 6 bases from J, with 14 bases between. From germline, CDR1 is KGHDR and CDR2 SFDVKD. CDR3 sequence: CATSDPGPMAGELFF. The CDR3 DNA reads as TGTGCCACCAGTGACCCGGGCCCGATGGCCGGGGAGCTGTTTTTT.

This chain joins TRBV7-9 and TRBJ2-3, with D tentatively TRBD2 (5 bases). CDR1 and CDR2 (germline): SEHNR, FQNEAQ (reference sequence). V dropped 5 bases and J dropped 4 bases, with 10 bases sitting between them. The CDR3 sequence is 13 residues long. As DNA, the CDR3 is TGTGCCAGCAGCCGCGGGTTCGCAGATACGCAGTATTTT. Protein sequence: CASSRGFADTQYF.

This clonotype was counted many times. The chain combines TRBV12-3 or TRBV12-4 with TRBJ2-1; D possibly uses TRBD1 or TRBD2 (5 bases each). The V and J ends lost 5 bases and 5 bases respectively, with 16 bases between them. CDR3 length equals 15 residues. The CDR3 reads CASSPAGAQNNEQFF. CDR3 sequence (DNA): TGTGCCAGCAGTCCCGCCGGGGCGCAGAACAATGAGCAGTTCTTC.

This clonotype was seen ten or more times. This rearrangement joins TRBV20-1 to TRBJ2-7; 13 nucleotides align to TRBD2. The ends lost 6 bases at V and 1 base at J; junction bases unmatched: 3. CDR1 and CDR2 from the germline V gene are DFQATT and SNEGSKA (reference sequence). This CDR3 has 14 amino acids. CDR3 region: CSATSGRGSYEQYF. CDR3 nucleotides: TGCAGTGCAACTAGCGGGAGGGGATCCTACGAGCAGTACTTC.

The chain uses TRBV7-6 and TRBJ2-5; 8 nucleotides line up with TRBD1. This CDR3 comprises 17 residues. Trimming removed 1 base from V and 4 bases from J; junction bases left unmatched: 11. Germline V gene sequence: CDR1 SGHVS, CDR2 FNYEAQ. The CDR3 DNA reads as TGTGCCAGCAGCTTAGGGGTCGGCAGGGGGCCCACAGAGACCCAGTACTTC. Its translation is CASSLGVGRGPTETQYF.

J is TRBJ2-7 and V is TRBV3-1, with 14 positions matching TRBD2. Germline CDR1 is LGHDT and CDR2 is YNNKEL (reference sequence). The CDR3 has 16 residues. The ends lost 4 bases at V and 5 bases at J; junction bases unmatched: 7. CDR3: CASSLGTSGRGNEQYF. The DNA of the CDR3 is TGTGCCAGCAGCCTCGGGACTAGCGGGAGAGGTAACGAGCAGTACTTC.

This clonotype was seen at least ten times. This sequence joins TRBV28 and TRBJ2-7; D is ambiguous. The CDR3 is 13 residues long. Germline CDR1 MDHEN, CDR2 SYDVKM. Between the trimmed V and J ends, which lost 5 bases and 1 base, there was a span of 9 bases. Here the CDR3 DNA reads TGTGCCAGCAGTGACCCCCCTTCCTACGAGCAGTACTTC. It codes for CASSDPPSYEQYF. The whole variable domain, remainder taken from reference TRBV28 and TRBJ2-7, is DVKVTQSSRYLVKRTGEKVFLECVQDMDHENMFWYRQDPGLGLRLIYFSYDVKMKEKGDIPEGYSVSREKKERFSLILESASTNQTSMYLCASSDPPSYEQYFGPGTRLTVT.

The chain's CDR3 is CASTPGTASGNTIYF. The CDR3 DNA follows: TGCGCCAGCACCCCCGGGACAGCCTCTGGAAACACCATATATTTT. The chain recombines TRBV5-1 with TRBJ1-3; TRBD1 matches 7 bases. Trimming cost V 6 bases and J 0 bases; bases outside gene matches: 6. Germline V gene sequence: CDR1 SGHRS, CDR2 YFSETQ. The CDR3 totals 15 residues.

This clonotype was detected many times. The J gene is TRBJ2-5, the V gene TRBV29-1, with 8 bases fitting TRBD2. Per the germline V gene, CDR1 is SQVTM and CDR2 is ANQGSEA. The V segment lost 4 bases and the J segment 5 bases; nucleotides outside the gene matches: 6. The CDR3 has 13 amino acids. CDR3 amino acids: CSVGGTSVETQYF. The CDR3 coding sequence is TGCAGCGTTGGCGGGACTAGTGTGGAGACCCAGTACTTC.

In this sample, this clonotype turned up a few times. V is TRBV12-3 or TRBV12-4 and J is TRBJ2-2; 8 positions match TRBD2. This CDR3 contains 17 residues. V was pared by 3 bases and J by 1 base, with 7 bases of the junction left unmatched. CDR3 residues: CASSFRVLAENTGELFF. CDR3 in DNA: TGTGCCAGCAGTTTTAGAGTACTAGCGGAGAACACCGGGGAGCTGTTTTTT.

In its sample, this clonotype was seen many times. The V and J genes are TRBV20-1 and TRBJ2-3; TRBD2 agrees at 12 bases. This CDR3 spans 14 amino acids. In germline, CDR1 is DFQATT, CDR2 SNEGSKA (reference sequence). The trim removed 6 bases at V and 4 bases at J, leaving 5 bases unmatched. The DNA of the CDR3 is TGCAGTGCGCGTCTAGCGGGAGGGCCAGATACGCAGTATTTT. This translates into CSARLAGGPDTQYF.

The chain employs TRBV28 and TRBJ2-7; D is uncertain. This CDR3 contains 15 residues. The germline V gene has CDR1 MDHEN and CDR2 SYDVKM. V was clipped by 6 bases and J by 4 bases, with 19 bases between them. For the CDR3, the DNA is TGTGCCAGCAGCCAAGAGGTGGGCCGTTCTTACGAGCAGTACTTC. Amino acids: CASSQEVGRSYEQYF.

This clonotype was picked up many times. V and J are TRBV3-1 and TRBJ1-6; 10 bases line up with TRBD1. Germline CDR1 LGHDT, CDR2 YNNKEL (reference sequence). This CDR3 has 15 residues. V lost 4 bases and J lost 8; bases outside the gene matches: 5. The CDR3 nucleotides read TGTGCCAGCAGCCCAGGACAGGGGGTTTATTCACCCCTCCACTTT. It encodes CASSPGQGVYSPLHF.

This clonotype was counted at least ten times. The chain uses TRBV7-2 and TRBJ2-1, with a tentative D call TRBD2 (8 bases). The V and J ends lost 1 base and 1 base respectively, with 17 bases between them. The CDR3 extends over 18 amino acids. Germline loops: CDR1 SGHTA, CDR2 FQGNSA. In DNA, the CDR3 is TGTGCCAGCAGCTTAGGTCTTAGCGGGACAGCTTCCTACAATGAGCAGTTCTTC. Residues: CASSLGLSGTASYNEQFF. The complete variable domain, with remaining parts taken from reference TRBV7-2 and TRBJ2-1, reads GAGVSQSPSNKVTEKGKDVELRCDPISGHTALYWYRQSLGQGLEFLIYFQGNSAPDKSGLPSDRFSAERTGGSVSTLTIQRTQQEDSAVYLCASSLGLSGTASYNEQFFGPGTRLTVL.

This clonotype has only a few counts. A much bigger clone sits one base away, suggesting this may be a read error. The chain joins TRBV2 to TRBJ2-1; possible D gene TRBD2, 6 bases. The CDR3 sequence is 13 residues long. From germline, CDR1 is SNHLY and CDR2 FYNNEI. The chain's CDR3 is CTSTGGAYNEQFF. The CDR3 DNA reads TGTACCAGCACTGGCGGGGCCTACAATGAGCAGTTCTTC.

This clonotype has just a few counts. V and J are TRBV6-2 or TRBV6-3 and TRBJ2-7, with D uncertain. With 7 bases removed from V and 2 bases from J, the gap between germline ends came to 21 bases. Looked up from germline, CDR1 is MNHEY and CDR2 is SVGEGT. The CDR3 sequence is 16 residues long. CDR3 DNA: TGTGCCAGCACCAAACCCGAGACCCTGGGCGCCTACGAGCAGTACTTC. Protein sequence: CASTKPETLGAYEQYF.

This clonotype showed up just a few times. The chain carries TRBV12-3 or TRBV12-4 and TRBJ2-2; no clear D. This CDR3 is built from 13 residues. Trimming removed 3 bases from V and 5 bases from J, with 7 bases in between. For the CDR3, the DNA is TGTGCCAGCAGTTTTACCGAGACCGGGGAGCTGTTTTTT. Its translation: CASSFTETGELFF.